This T cell receptor beta chain derives from a study of early T cells in non-severe SARS-CoV-2 infection. V lost 7 bases and J lost 9, with 15 bases in between. This CDR3 is 12 amino acids long. TCRdb independently ran MiXCR on the 5' RACE reads; one entry per CDR3 protein. Of about 48,000 distinct CDR3 sequences in the sample, 6% to 8% were seen once. The genes are TRBV12-3 or TRBV12-4 and TRBJ1-2, with TRBD1 as a possible D gene (5 bases). The sequencing used whole blood, collected at baseline. The clonotype was recovered from an adult who was a healthcare worker with PCR-confirmed SARS-CoV-2 infection or an uninfected control (not recorded which). The CDR3 bases are TGTGCCAGCACCCCGGGACTGGAAAGCTACACCTTC. It translates to CASTPGLESYTF.